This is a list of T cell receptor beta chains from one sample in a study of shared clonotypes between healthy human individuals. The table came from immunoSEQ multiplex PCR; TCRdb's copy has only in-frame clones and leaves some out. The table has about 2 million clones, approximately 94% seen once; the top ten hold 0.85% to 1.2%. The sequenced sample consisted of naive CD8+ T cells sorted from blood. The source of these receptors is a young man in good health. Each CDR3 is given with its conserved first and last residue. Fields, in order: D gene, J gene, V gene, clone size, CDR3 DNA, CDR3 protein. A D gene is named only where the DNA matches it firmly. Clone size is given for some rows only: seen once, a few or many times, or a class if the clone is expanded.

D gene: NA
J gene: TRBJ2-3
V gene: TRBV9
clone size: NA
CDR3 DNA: TGTGCCAGCAGCGTAGTCGGCCGATTCACAGATACGCAGTATTTT
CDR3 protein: CASSVVGRFTDTQYF

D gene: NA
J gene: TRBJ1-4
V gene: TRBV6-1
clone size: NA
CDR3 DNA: TGTGCCAGCAGTGATAGGGGGAAGGAAAAACTGTTTTTT
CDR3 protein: CASSDRGKEKLFF

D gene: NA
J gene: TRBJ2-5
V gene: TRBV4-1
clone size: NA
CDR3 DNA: TGCGCCAGCAGCCATGGGGGCGGAGAGACCCAGTACTTC
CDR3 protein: CASSHGGGETQYF

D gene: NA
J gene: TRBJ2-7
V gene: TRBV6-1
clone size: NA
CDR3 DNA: TGTGCCAGCAGCCTTGCAGGGAGCAACGAGCAGTACTTC
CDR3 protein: CASSLAGSNEQYF

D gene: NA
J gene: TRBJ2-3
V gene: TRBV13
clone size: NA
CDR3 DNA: TGTGCCAGCAGCTTTGTAGGATATAGCACAGATACGCAGTATTTT
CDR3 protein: CASSFVGYSTDTQYF

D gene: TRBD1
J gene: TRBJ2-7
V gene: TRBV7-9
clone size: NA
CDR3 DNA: TGTGCCAGCAGCTTGGGACAGCTCTACGAGCAGTACTTC
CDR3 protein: CASSLGQLYEQYF

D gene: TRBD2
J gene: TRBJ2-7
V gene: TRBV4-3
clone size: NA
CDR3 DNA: TGCGCCAGCAGCCAAGATGGGGAGGGGCCAAGTTCCTACGAGCAGTACTTC
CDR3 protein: CASSQDGEGPSSYEQYF

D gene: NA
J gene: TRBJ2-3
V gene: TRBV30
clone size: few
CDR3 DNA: TGTGCCTGGAGTCACGGGTTCATGGATACGCAGTATTTT
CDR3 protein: CAWSHGFMDTQYF

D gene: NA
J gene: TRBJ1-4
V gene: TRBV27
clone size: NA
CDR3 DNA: TGTGCCAGCATGACAGTCGGCGGGGAAAAACTGTTTTTT
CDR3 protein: CASMTVGGEKLFF

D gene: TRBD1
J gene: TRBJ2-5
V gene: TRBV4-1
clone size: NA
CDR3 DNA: TGCGCCAGCAGCCCGAGGACAGGGGGCGTGGAGACCCAGTACTTC
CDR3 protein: CASSPRTGGVETQYF

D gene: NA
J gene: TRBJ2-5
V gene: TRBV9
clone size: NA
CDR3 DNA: TGTGCCAGCAGCGGTGATGAAGAGACCCAGTACTTC
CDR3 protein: CASSGDEETQYF

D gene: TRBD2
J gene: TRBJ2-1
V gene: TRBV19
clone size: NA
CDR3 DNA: TGTGCCAGTAGTATGGGGCTAGCGGGATACAATGAGCAGTTCTTC
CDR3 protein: CASSMGLAGYNEQFF

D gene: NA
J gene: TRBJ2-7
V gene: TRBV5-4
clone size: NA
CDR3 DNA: TGTGCCAGCGCATCCCTGGGACACGACTACGAGCAGTACTTC
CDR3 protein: CASASLGHDYEQYF

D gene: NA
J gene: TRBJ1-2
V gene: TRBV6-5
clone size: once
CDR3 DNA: TGTGCCAGCAGTTACTCGGAGGGGTCCTATGGCTACACCTTC
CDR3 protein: CASSYSEGSYGYTF